Shown below are 18 T cell receptor beta chains from a single sample sequenced in a study of cytomegalovirus exposure and HLA in healthy donors. PCR primers comprised 60 Vbeta and 13 Jbeta primers. Generated by immunoSEQ multiplex PCR, the TCRdb table keeps only in-frame clones and is missing some. The sample contains about 130,000 clones, 84% of which appear only once. Sequencing used PBMCs. The receptor source for this set is a man aged 50-59 years in good health and CMV-seronegative.

The chain uses TRBV19 and TRBJ1-1; 7 bases map to TRBD1. CDR3 length: 15 residues. The junction had 10 bases not matched to a gene; V was cut back by 4 bases and J by 5 bases. CDR1 and CDR2 (germline): LNHDA, SQIVND (reference sequence). CDR3 sequence: CASSTGRQGTTEAFF. CDR3 DNA: TGTGCCAGTAGTACCGGGAGACAGGGCACAACTGAAGCTTTCTTT.

The chain uses TRBV4-2 and TRBJ2-1; 8 bases are shared with TRBD1. Germline CDR1 LGHNA, CDR2 YNFKEQ. The CDR3 has 16 amino acids. J lost 4 bases, V lost 7 bases, and 12 bases had no gene match. CDR3 DNA: TGTGCCAGCACCTTGGGTCCAGGGGGCCCTTACAATGAGCAGTTCTTC. It yields the protein CASTLGPGGPYNEQFF.

This sequence joins TRBV10-3 and TRBJ2-1; 7 bases are shared with TRBD1. V dropped 5 bases and J dropped 5; count of bases not matched to a gene: 12. This CDR3 is 16 amino acids long. Germline CDR1 is ENHRY and CDR2 is SYGVKD. As DNA, the CDR3 is TGTGCCATCAGTCGCACAGGGGTCCCCCTACACAATGAGCAGTTCTTC. Protein: CAISRTGVPLHNEQFF.

The V call is TRBV5-1, the J call TRBJ2-2; the match to TRBD1 covers 7 bases. Germline V gene lookup returns CDR1 SGHRS and CDR2 YFSETQ. This CDR3 has 15 amino acids. Germline trimming cut 3 bases from V and 6 bases from J; bases unmatched to any gene: 8. The CDR3 nucleotides are TGCGCCAGCAGCTCCAACCCCGACAGGGCCGGGGAGCTGTTTTTT. As protein: CASSSNPDRAGELFF.

The chain joins TRBV6-1 to TRBJ1-2; a weak D match, TRBD1 (6 bases). Germline V gene lookup returns CDR1 MNHNS and CDR2 SASEGT. The CDR3 runs to 16 residues. V lost 3 bases and J lost 1, with 15 bases in between. CDR3 sequence: CASSDEVLGGNYGYTF. CDR3 nucleotide sequence: TGTGCCAGCAGTGATGAAGTTTTAGGGGGTAACTATGGCTACACCTTC.

V gene TRBV2 combines with J gene TRBJ2-7; D is possibly TRBD1 (6 bases). The CDR3 totals 12 residues. Deletions cut 1 base from V and 5 bases from J, with 6 bases between. Germline CDR1 is SNHLY and CDR2 is FYNNEI. The chain's CDR3 is CASSEEGDEQYF. The CDR3 bases are TGTGCCAGCAGTGAAGAGGGGGACGAGCAGTACTTC.

This rearrangement joins TRBV6-5 to TRBJ2-5; 7 bases align to TRBD1. The J call could be wrong; TRBJ2-7 is a better fit for the DNA end. The germline V gene encodes CDR1 MNHEY and CDR2 SVGAGI. This CDR3 contains 16 residues. CDR3 coding DNA: TGTGCCAGCAGTTACTCTCGGACAGGCCTCCCCTACGAGCAGTACTTC. It translates to CASSYSRTGLPYEQYF.

The V gene is TRBV30, the J gene TRBJ1-4; 7 positions agree with TRBD1. Germline CDR1 and CDR2: GTSNPN and SVGIG (reference sequence). The CDR3 has 16 amino acids. V dropped 3 bases and J dropped 5; count of bases not matched to a gene: 12. CDR3 loop: CAWRQGSGARNEKLFF. CDR3 nucleotide sequence: TGTGCCTGGAGACAGGGGAGTGGGGCAAGAAATGAAAAACTGTTTTTT.

The V gene is TRBV7-6, the J gene TRBJ2-7; D unresolved. The ends were cut back, 5 bases at V and 4 bases at J, with 15 bases in the middle. Germline values: CDR1 SGHVS, CDR2 FNYEAQ. This CDR3 is 14 amino acids long. Written as DNA, the CDR3 is TGTGCCAGCAGCCCCCGTCCCCCTCCTTACGAGCAGTACTTC. This sequence encodes CASSPRPPPYEQYF.

The chain couples TRBV15 to TRBJ1-2, with D maybe TRBD1 (5 bases). Germline values: CDR1 LNHNV, CDR2 YYDKDF (reference sequence). Trimming stripped 5 bases from V and 4 bases from J, with 20 bases between. The CDR3 length is 16 residues. CDR3 nucleotides: TGTGCCACCAGCCCCACGGGGGAGTCCTACCTCTATGGCTACACCTTC. It translates to CATSPTGESYLYGYTF.

The J gene is TRBJ1-5, the V gene TRBV2; D perhaps matches TRBD1 (6 bases). Per germline, CDR1 SNHLY and CDR2 FYNNEI. Trimming cost V 2 bases and J 7 bases, with 12 bases left between them. The length of the CDR3 is 14 residues. The CDR3, as DNA: TGTGCCAGCAGTGAAAATATAAGGGGGCAGCCCCAGCATTTT. This gives the protein CASSENIRGQPQHF.

The chain couples TRBV5-1 to TRBJ1-1, with D hard to call. Germline CDR1 SGHRS, CDR2 YFSETQ. The CDR3 loop spans 16 amino acids. V was shortened by 6 bases and J by 2 bases, with 20 bases between the two germline ends. CDR3 protein: CASTPRETGVNTEAFF. The DNA for the CDR3 is TGCGCCAGCACCCCCCGGGAGACTGGAGTAAACACTGAAGCTTTCTTT.

The genes are TRBV7-3 and TRBJ1-6; D ambiguous. Germline V gene lookup returns CDR1 SGHTA and CDR2 FQGTGA. This CDR3 spans 13 amino acids. V was cut by 5 bases and J by 7 bases, with 9 bases left in between. CDR3 amino acids: CASSPGENSPLHF. DNA for the CDR3: TGTGCCAGCAGCCCGGGAGAGAATTCACCCCTCCACTTT. The whole variable domain, filled in from reference TRBV7-3 and TRBJ1-6, reads GAGVSQTPSNKVTEKGKYVELRCDPISGHTALYWYRQSLGQGPEFLIYFQGTGAADDSGLPNDRFFAVRPEGSVSTLKIQRTERGDSAVYLCASSPGENSPLHFGNGTRLTVT.

The rearrangement uses TRBV18 and TRBJ2-6, with D perhaps matching TRBD2 (5 bases). CDR1 is KGHSH and CDR2 is LQKENI in the germline V gene. CDR3 length equals 15 residues. Trimming removed 3 bases at V and 3 bases at J, with 9 bases between. DNA of the CDR3: TGTGCCAGCTCACCCGTTGGAGGTGGGGCCAACGTCCTGACTTTC. Translating gives CASSPVGGGANVLTF.

This clone was observed once. This sequence joins TRBV4-1 and TRBJ1-6, with a tentative D call TRBD1 (6 bases). From germline, CDR1 is MGHRA and CDR2 YSYEKL. Trimming took 5 bases from V and 8 from J, leaving 19 bases between them. The CDR3 spans 16 residues. CDR3 residues: CASSEQGVRLDSPLHF. The CDR3 DNA reads TGCGCCAGCAGCGAACAGGGAGTCCGCTTAGATTCACCCCTCCACTTT.

V is TRBV7-3 and J is TRBJ2-2; maybe TRBD1 (5 bases). The CDR3 spans 14 residues. V lost 2 bases and J 5 bases, leaving 9 bases between the germline ends. From germline, CDR1 is SGHTA and CDR2 FQGTGA. CDR3 sequence reads: CASSLQGRTGELFF. In DNA form, the CDR3 reads TGTGCCAGCAGCTTACAGGGCAGAACCGGGGAGCTGTTTTTT.

This chain uses TRBV12-5 with TRBJ1-1, with 8 positions matching TRBD1. Germline lookup yields CDR1 LGHNT and CDR2 FRNRAP. The CDR3 totals 14 residues. V lost 2 bases to trimming and J lost 1 base; unmatched junction nucleotides: 0. The CDR3 DNA follows: TGTGCTAGTGGTTTGCAGGGGGCGAACACTGAAGCTTTCTTT. Its protein product is CASGLQGANTEAFF.

The chain carries TRBV19 and TRBJ2-5, with TRBD1 matching over 7 bases. With V trimmed by 5 bases and J by 5 bases, 8 bases remained unmatched. The CDR3 contains 14 residues. Germline CDR1 LNHDA, CDR2 SQIVND (reference sequence). The CDR3 coding sequence is TGTGCCAGTAGTGTAAACAGGGGCGGGGAGACCCAGTACTTC. As protein: CASSVNRGGETQYF.